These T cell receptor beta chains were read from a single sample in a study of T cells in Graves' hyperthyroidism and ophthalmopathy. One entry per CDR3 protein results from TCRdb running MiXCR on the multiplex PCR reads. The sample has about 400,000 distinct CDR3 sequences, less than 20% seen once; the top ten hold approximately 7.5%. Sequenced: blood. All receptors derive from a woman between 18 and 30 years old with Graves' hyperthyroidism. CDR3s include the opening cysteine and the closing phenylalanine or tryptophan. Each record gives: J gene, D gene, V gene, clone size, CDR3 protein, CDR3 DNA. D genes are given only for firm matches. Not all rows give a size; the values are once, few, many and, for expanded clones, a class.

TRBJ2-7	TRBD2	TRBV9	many	CASSVGLAGADEQYF	TGTGCCAGCAGCGTCGGGCTAGCGGGAGCTGACGAGCAGTACTTC
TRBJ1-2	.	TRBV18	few	CASSPPGDRYGYTF	TGTGCCAGCTCACCACCGGGGGATCGGTATGGCTACACCTTC
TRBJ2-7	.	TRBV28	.	CASRLTGQGEQYF	TGTGCCAGCAGATTAACAGGGCAAGGCGAGCAGTACTTC
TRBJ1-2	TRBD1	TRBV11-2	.	CASSLGGQGFGCTF	TGTGCCAGCAGCTTAGGGGGACAGGGCTTTGGCTGCACCTTC
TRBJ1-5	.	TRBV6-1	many	CASRLQVFQPQHF	TGTGCCAGCCGGTTGCAGGTCTTTCAGCCCCAGCATTTT
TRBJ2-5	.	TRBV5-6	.	CASSYLLGRQETQYF	TGTGCCAGCAGCTATCTGCTGGGGCGGCAAGAGACCCAGTACTTC
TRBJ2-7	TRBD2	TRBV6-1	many	CASSDSGGVLKQYF	TGTGCCAGCAGTGATAGCGGGGGGGTTCTGAAGCAGTACTTC
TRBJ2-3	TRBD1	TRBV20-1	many	CSARGGQGDTQYF	TGCAGTGCTAGAGGGGGACAGGGCGATACGCAGTATTTT
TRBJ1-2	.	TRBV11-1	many	CASSSVQGRGYTF	TGTGCCAGCAGCTCAGTCCAAGGACGTGGCTACACCTTC
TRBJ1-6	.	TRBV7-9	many	CASSAGTDQSPLHF	TGTGCCAGCAGCGCGGGGACGGACCAGTCACCCCTCCACTTT
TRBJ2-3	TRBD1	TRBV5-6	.	CASSSPGQRTDTHYF	TGTGCCAGCAGCTCCCCGGGACAGCGCACAGATACGCATTATTTT
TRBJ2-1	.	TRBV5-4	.	CASSPGGGRGNYNEQFF	TGTGCCAGCAGCCCTGGGGGGGGCCGCGGGAATTACAATGAGCAGTTCTTC
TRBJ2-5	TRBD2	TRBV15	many	CATSRPTSGRASQETQYF	TGTGCCACCAGCCGCCCTACTAGCGGGAGGGCAAGTCAAGAGACCCAGTACTTC
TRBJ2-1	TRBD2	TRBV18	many	CASSPPGREGRRIYNEQFF	TGTGCCAGCTCACCACCGGGGCGGGAGGGCAGAAGGATCTACAATGAGCAGTTCTTC
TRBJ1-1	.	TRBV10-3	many	CAIAQLNTEAFF	TGTGCCATCGCCCAGTTGAACACTGAAGCTTTCTTT
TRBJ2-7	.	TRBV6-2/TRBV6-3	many	CASSYYRLGYEQYF	TGTGCCAGCAGTTACTACAGGCTAGGCTACGAGCAGTACTTC
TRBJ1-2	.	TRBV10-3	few	CAISEQGNGYTF	TGTGCCATCAGTGAACAGGGAAATGGCTACACCTTC
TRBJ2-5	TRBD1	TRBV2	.	CASSDPLDRGETQYF	TGTGCCAGCAGTGACCCCCTCGACAGGGGTGAGACCCAGTACTTC
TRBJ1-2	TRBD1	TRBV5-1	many	CASSTIPDRGQGYTF	TGCGCCAGCAGCACAATCCCGGACAGGGGGCAAGGCTACACCTTC
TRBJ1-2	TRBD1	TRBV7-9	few	CASTDPRQGANGYTF	TGTGCCAGCACCGACCCTCGGCAGGGGGCGAATGGCTACACCTTC
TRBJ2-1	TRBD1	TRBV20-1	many	CSAPWDSRSYNEQFF	TGCAGTGCTCCCTGGGACAGTCGCTCCTACAATGAGCAGTTCTTC
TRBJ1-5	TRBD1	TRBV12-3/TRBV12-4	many	CASCRQGDQPQHF	TGTGCCAGCTGTCGGCAGGGGGACCAGCCCCAGCATTTT
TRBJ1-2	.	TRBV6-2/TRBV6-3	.	CASSAGTSAWDHGYTF	TGTGCCAGCAGCGCAGGGACCTCGGCGTGGGACCATGGCTACACCTTC
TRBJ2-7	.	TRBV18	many	CASSPESTGTVEQYF	TGTGCCAGCTCACCAGAGTCAACAGGGACCGTCGAGCAGTACTTC
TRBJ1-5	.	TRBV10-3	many	CAISEGTAGVGQPQHF	TGTGCCATCAGTGAAGGTACGGCAGGGGTAGGTCAGCCCCAGCATTTT
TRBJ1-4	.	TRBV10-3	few	CAIRQTGGEKLFF	TGTGCCATCAGACAGACCGGGGGTGAAAAACTGTTTTTT
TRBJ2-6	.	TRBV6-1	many	CASSSGPGANVLTF	TGTGCCAGCAGTTCGGGCCCTGGGGCCAACGTCCTGACTTTC
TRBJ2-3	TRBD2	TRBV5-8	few	CASSRVGTSGRKTDTQYF	TGTGCCAGCAGCCGAGTTGGGACTAGCGGGAGGAAAACAGATACGCAGTATTTT
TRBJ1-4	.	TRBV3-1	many	CASSQVSPARLRLFF	TGTGCCAGCAGCCAAGTGTCCCCAGCCAGGTTAAGACTGTTTTTT
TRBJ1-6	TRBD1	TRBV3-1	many	CASSQTRDRPYNRSPLHF	TGTGCCAGCAGCCAAACCCGGGACAGGCCCTATAATCGATCACCCCTCCACTTT
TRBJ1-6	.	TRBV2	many	CASSVQLNSPLHF	TGTGCCAGCAGTGTTCAACTAAATTCACCCCTCCACTTT
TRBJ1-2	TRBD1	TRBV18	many	CASSLGQGNSNYGYTF	TGTGCCAGCTCTCTCGGACAGGGGAACTCGAACTATGGCTACACCTTC
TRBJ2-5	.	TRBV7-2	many	CASSTGLMGETQYF	TGTGCCAGCAGCACGGGACTCATGGGAGAGACCCAGTACTTC
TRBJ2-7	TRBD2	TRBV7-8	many	CASSLRRLAVEQYF	TGTGCCAGCAGCTTAAGGCGACTAGCGGTCGAGCAGTACTTC
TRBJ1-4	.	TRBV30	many	CACSAPSTNEKLFF	TGTGCCTGCTCCGCCCCCTCAACTAATGAAAAACTGTTTTTT
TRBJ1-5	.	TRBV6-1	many	CASSLQGLWPQHF	TGTGCCAGCAGTCTGCAGGGATTGTGGCCCCAGCATTTT
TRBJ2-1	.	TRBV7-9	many	CASSSRLGRNEQFF	TGTGCCAGCAGCTCCCGACTAGGCCGCAATGAGCAGTTCTTC
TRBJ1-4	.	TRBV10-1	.	CASSSHDMQNEKLFF	TGCGCCAGCAGCTCTCATGACATGCAGAATGAAAAACTGTTTTTT
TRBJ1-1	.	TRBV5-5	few	CASSDLTGTEAFF	TGTGCCAGCAGCGATCTCACGGGCACTGAAGCTTTCTTT
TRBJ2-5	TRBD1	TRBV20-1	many	CSARDRTGAKTQYF	TGCAGTGCTAGAGATAGGACAGGGGCCAAGACCCAGTACTTC
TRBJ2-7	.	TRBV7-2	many	CASSFRSDTGTYEQYF	TGTGCCAGCAGCTTTAGATCTGACACGGGGACCTACGAGCAGTACTTC